The next 11 T cell receptor beta chains were all read from a single sample in a study of shared clonotypes between healthy human individuals. Sequencing used immunoSEQ multiplex PCR; TCRdb keeps in-frame clones, though not all of them. The sample carries a few million clones, approximately 94% recorded once. Sequences were obtained from naive CD4+ T cells sorted from blood. Subset meaning: CD45RA+ positively selected. These receptors were obtained from a man aged 18 to 30 in good health.

The chain links TRBV2 to TRBJ1-4; TRBD1 is a possible D gene (5 bases). CDR3 length equals 16 residues. Germline values: CDR1 SNHLY, CDR2 FYNNEI. The V end lost 0 bases, the J end lost 8 bases, and 16 bases lay between the germline ends. The CDR3 spells CASSEAMGGPREKLFF. The CDR3 region has the DNA TGTGCCAGCAGTGAAGCTATGGGGGGTCCGAGGGAAAAACTGTTTTTT.

The chain links TRBV5-4 to TRBJ2-1, with unresolved D. V was clipped by 0 bases and J by 8 bases, with 9 bases between them. Germline CDR1 SGHNT, CDR2 YYREEE (reference sequence). The CDR3 consists of 13 residues. The CDR3 is CASSLALSDEQFF. DNA for the CDR3: TGTGCCAGCAGCTTGGCCCTGAGCGATGAGCAGTTCTTC.

Concerning this clone: Sequence at one end of the junction differs from germline and may be a read error. This chain joins TRBV7-7 and TRBJ2-5, with D perhaps TRBD1 or TRBD2 (5 bases each). The CDR3 has 13 amino acids. In germline, CDR1 is SSHAT, CDR2 FNYEAQ (reference sequence). The CDR3 DNA follows: TGTGCTAGCAGCCCGGGACCTCGAGAGACCCAGTACTTC. Residues: CASSPGPRETQYF.

This chain connects TRBV6-5 to TRBJ2-7; D might be TRBD1 or TRBD2, each matching 5 bases. This CDR3 contains 14 residues. V lost 6 bases and J lost 5, with 17 bases in between. CDR1 MNHEY and CDR2 SVGAGI come from the germline V gene. Here the CDR3 DNA reads TGTGCCAGCAGCTTACGGGGCGGGTTGAACGAGCAGTACTTC. It codes for CASSLRGGLNEQYF.

This chain uses TRBV7-9 with TRBJ1-1; D unclear. Germline values: CDR1 SEHNR, CDR2 FQNEAQ (reference sequence). V was cut by 4 bases and J by 4 bases, with 10 bases left in between. The CDR3 is 13 amino acids. CDR3 nucleotides: TGTGCCAGCAGCTGGACCGAGGGCACTGAAGCTTTCTTT. Residues: CASSWTEGTEAFF.

This clone was observed a single time. V is TRBV7-2 and J is TRBJ2-5; 8 bases agree with TRBD2. The CDR3 is made up of 11 amino acids. The V segment lost 5 bases and the J segment 8 bases; nucleotides outside the gene matches: 1. Germline V gene sequence: CDR1 SGHTA, CDR2 FQGNSA. For the CDR3, the DNA is TGTGCCAGCAGCGCGGGGGGCACCCAGTACTTC. This sequence encodes CASSAGGTQYF.

The V call is TRBV19, the J call TRBJ2-1; weak D call: TRBD2 (5 bases). This CDR3 comprises 16 residues. The germline CDR1 and CDR2 sequences are LNHDA and SQIVND (reference sequence). V lost 3 bases to trimming and J lost 8 bases, with 20 bases between them. The CDR3, as DNA: TGTGCCAGTAGTATGGATTTGGGAGTAAGATACGATGAGCAGTTCTTC. Residues: CASSMDLGVRYDEQFF.

This sequence joins TRBV28 and TRBJ1-2; D not resolved. Trimming took off 2 bases at V and 4 bases at J, with 20 bases between the two ends. The length of the CDR3 is 17 residues. Germline CDR1 reads MDHEN; CDR2 reads SYDVKM. The CDR3 sequence is CASSLNGVGQRAYGYTF. As DNA, the CDR3 is TGTGCCAGCAGTTTAAATGGAGTCGGGCAGCGGGCCTATGGCTACACCTTC.

This chain joins TRBV28 and TRBJ1-1, with a weak D call TRBD1 (6 bases). CDR1 and CDR2 from the germline V gene are MDHEN and SYDVKM. The V end was cut by 4 bases, the J end by 6 bases, with 21 bases between. CDR3 length: 16 residues. This CDR3 reads CASSSGGLGMRAEAFF. The DNA of the CDR3 is TGTGCCAGCAGTTCTGGGGGGCTAGGGATGCGGGCTGAAGCTTTCTTT.

This chain uses TRBV10-3 with TRBJ2-2; 8 positions match TRBD1. The CDR3 has 15 residues. Germline loops: CDR1 ENHRY, CDR2 SYGVKD. V dropped 4 bases and J dropped 5; count of bases not matched to a gene: 6. In nucleotides, the CDR3 is TGTGCCATCAGTGTTGGCAGGACAGGGACCGGGGAGCTGTTTTTT. This codes for CAISVGRTGTGELFF.

As for this clone: Other DNA sequences in this specimen translate into the identical CDR3. The chain has TRBV27 and TRBJ2-7, with TRBD1 as a possible D gene (5 bases). CDR3 length: 13 amino acids. Germline CDR1 MNHEY, CDR2 SMNVEV (reference sequence). V was cut by 4 bases and J by 3 bases, with 10 bases left in between. CDR3 in DNA: TGTGCCAGCAGTTCCAGGGTTTTCTACGAGCAGTACTTC. It specifies CASSSRVFYEQYF.